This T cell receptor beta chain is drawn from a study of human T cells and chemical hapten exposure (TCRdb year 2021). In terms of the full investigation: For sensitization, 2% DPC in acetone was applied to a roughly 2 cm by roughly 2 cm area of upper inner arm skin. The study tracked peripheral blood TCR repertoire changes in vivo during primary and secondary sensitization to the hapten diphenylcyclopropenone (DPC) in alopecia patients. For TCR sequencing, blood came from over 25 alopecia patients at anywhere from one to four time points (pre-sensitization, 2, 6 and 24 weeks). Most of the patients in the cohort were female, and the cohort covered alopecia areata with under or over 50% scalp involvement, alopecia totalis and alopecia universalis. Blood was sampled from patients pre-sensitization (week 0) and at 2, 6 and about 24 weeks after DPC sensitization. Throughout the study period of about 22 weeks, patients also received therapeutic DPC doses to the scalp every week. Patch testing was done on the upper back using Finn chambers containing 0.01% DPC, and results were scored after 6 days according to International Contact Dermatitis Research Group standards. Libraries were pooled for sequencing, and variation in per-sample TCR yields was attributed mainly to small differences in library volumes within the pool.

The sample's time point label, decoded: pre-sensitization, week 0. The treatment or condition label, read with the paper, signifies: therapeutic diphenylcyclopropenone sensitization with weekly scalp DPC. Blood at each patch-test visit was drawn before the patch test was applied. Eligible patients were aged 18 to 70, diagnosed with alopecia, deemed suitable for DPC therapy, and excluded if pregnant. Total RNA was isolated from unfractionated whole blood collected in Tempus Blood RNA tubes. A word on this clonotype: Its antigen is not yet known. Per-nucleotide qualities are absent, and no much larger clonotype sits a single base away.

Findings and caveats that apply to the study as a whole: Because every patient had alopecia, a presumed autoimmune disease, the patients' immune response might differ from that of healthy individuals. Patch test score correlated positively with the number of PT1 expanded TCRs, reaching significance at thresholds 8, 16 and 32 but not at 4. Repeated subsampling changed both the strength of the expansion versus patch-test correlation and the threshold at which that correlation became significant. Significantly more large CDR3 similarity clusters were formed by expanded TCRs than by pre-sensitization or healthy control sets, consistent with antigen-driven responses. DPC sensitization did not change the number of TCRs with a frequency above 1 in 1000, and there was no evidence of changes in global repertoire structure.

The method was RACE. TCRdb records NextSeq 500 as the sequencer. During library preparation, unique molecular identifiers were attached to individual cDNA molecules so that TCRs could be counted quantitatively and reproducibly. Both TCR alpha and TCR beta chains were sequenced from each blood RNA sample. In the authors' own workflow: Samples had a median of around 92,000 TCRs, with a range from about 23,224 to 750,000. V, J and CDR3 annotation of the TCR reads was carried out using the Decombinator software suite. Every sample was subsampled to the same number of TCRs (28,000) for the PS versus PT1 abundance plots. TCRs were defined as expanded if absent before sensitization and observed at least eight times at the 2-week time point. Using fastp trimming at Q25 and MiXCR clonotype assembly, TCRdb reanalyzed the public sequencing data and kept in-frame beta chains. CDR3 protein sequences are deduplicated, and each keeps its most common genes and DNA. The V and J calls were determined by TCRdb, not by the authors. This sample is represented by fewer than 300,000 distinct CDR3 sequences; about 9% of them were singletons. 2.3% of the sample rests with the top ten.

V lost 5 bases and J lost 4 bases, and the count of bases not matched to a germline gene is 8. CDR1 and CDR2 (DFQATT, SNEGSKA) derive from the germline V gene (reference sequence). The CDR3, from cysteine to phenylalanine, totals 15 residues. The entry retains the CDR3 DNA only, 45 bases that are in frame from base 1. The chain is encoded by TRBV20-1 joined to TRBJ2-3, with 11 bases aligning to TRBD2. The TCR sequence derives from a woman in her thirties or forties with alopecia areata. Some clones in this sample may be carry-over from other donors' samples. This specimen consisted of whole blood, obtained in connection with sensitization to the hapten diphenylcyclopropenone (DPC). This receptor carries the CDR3 CSAALGLAASDTQYF. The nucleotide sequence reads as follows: TGCAGTGCTGCCTTGGGACTAGCGGCTTCAGATACGCAGTATTTT.